Listed below are T cell receptor beta chains from one sample, sequenced in a study of T cells in Graves' hyperthyroidism and ophthalmopathy. One entry per CDR3 protein results from TCRdb running MiXCR on the multiplex PCR reads. The profile shows 89,000 or so distinct CDR3 sequences, around 40% of them singletons. Sample: peripheral blood or thyroid tissue (not recorded which). Every receptor here comes from a woman in her thirties with Graves' hyperthyroidism. CDR3s include the opening cysteine and the closing phenylalanine or tryptophan. Fields, in order: clone size, D gene, J gene, V gene, CDR3 DNA, CDR3 protein. The D gene is left open where the match is weak. Clone sizes are given selectively: once, few, many, or a class where the clone is expanded.

.	TRBD1	TRBJ1-6	TRBV2	TGTGCCAGCAGTAAACGGACAGGGAAAGATTTACCCCTCCACTTT	CASSKRTGKDLPLHF
.	.	TRBJ2-5	TRBV2	TGTGCCAGCTTCTCCGGGGCAGGGCGAGAGACCCAGTACTTC	CASFSGAGRETQYF
once	TRBD1	TRBJ2-3	TRBV2	TGTGCCAGCACGGACAGGGGCCCAGATACGCAGTATTTT	CASTDRGPDTQYF
.	TRBD2	TRBJ2-7	TRBV7-8	TGTGCCAGCAGTTTCACTCGCCCTAGCGGGATTATCTACGAGCGGTACTTC	CASSFTRPSGIIYERYF
once	TRBD1	TRBJ2-7	TRBV7-9	TGTGCCAGCAGCCGAACCGGGACAGGGGTCTACGAGCAGTACTTC	CASSRTGTGVYEQYF
.	.	TRBJ2-7	TRBV27	TGTGCCAGCAGTCCGGGGGGCGGGACCTTGGAGCAGTACTTC	CASSPGGGTLEQYF
.	.	TRBJ2-7	TRBV20-1	TGCAGTGCCGCGTTCCCCGAGCAGTACTTC	CSAAFPEQYF
.	.	TRBJ1-2	TRBV7-2	TGTGCCAGCAGCTTAGCATGGGGGGGCTATGGCTACACCTTC	CASSLAWGGYGYTF
.	TRBD1	TRBJ2-7	TRBV11-2	TGTGCCAGCAGCTTGGCGACAGGGGGCGAGCAGTACTTC	CASSLATGGEQYF
.	TRBD2	TRBJ2-7	TRBV28	TGTGCCAGCAGTTTACTGGCTAGCGGTACCTACGAGCAGTACTTC	CASSLLASGTYEQYF
many	.	TRBJ1-6	TRBV30	TGTGCCTGGAGCCATACGACACGGGTCGGATCACCCCTCCACTTT	CAWSHTTRVGSPLHF
many	.	TRBJ1-4	TRBV15	TGTGCCACCAGCAGAGTTAATGAAAAACTGTTTTTT	CATSRVNEKLFF
many	.	TRBJ1-2	TRBV5-1	TGCGCCAGCAGCTTGGTTGGGGATACGTCGGGCGGCTACACCTTC	CASSLVGDTSGGYTF
.	.	TRBJ2-1	TRBV24-1	TGTGCCACCGTCGCATTTAACAATGAGCAGTTCTTC	CATVAFNNEQFF
.	TRBD2	TRBJ2-3	TRBV7-3	TGTGCCAGCAGCGCCCGTGCCCTAGCGGGAGGAGGTGATACGCAGTATTTT	CASSARALAGGGDTQYF
few	TRBD1	TRBJ1-1	TRBV7-2	TGTGCCAGCAGCACCGGGACAGGGGCTTTCTTT	CASSTGTGAFF
many	.	TRBJ2-7	TRBV6-5	TGTGCCAGCATGTATGTTAGCGGCTCCTACGAGCAGTACTTC	CASMYVSGSYEQYF
.	.	TRBJ1-5	TRBV15	TGTGCCACCAGCTTCGGACAAGGCAATCAGCCCCAGCATTTT	CATSFGQGNQPQHF
many	TRBD1	TRBJ1-6	TRBV4-1	TGCGCCAGCAGCAAAGGGGGCCAGTCACCCCTCCACTTT	CASSKGGQSPLHF
.	TRBD1	TRBJ1-4	TRBV20-1	TGCAGTGCTAGACCCGGACAGGGGGGAGGAAAGGTTTTT	CSARPGQGGGKVF
.	TRBD2	TRBJ2-2	TRBV7-9	TGTGCCAGCAGTTCCCCCCTCTGGCTAGCGGGAGAGTCCACCGGGGAGCTGTTTTTT	CASSSPLWLAGESTGELFF
.	TRBD2	TRBJ2-5	TRBV5-6	TGTGCCAGCAGCTTTCGTAGCGGGGCCCAGTACTTC	CASSFRSGAQYF
.	.	TRBJ2-7	TRBV20-1	TGCAGTGCTGGGGATGTCAGGGTCGCAGTGCAGTACTTC	CSAGDVRVAVQYF
many	.	TRBJ1-1	TRBV7-9	TGTGCCAGCAGGGAACAACGACGGGCGAACACTGAAGCTTTCTTT	CASREQRRANTEAFF
many	.	TRBJ2-7	TRBV2	TGTGCCAGCCGTCTTACCGGGCCCCAGAGTGAGCAGTACTTC	CASRLTGPQSEQYF
many	.	TRBJ1-5	TRBV10-3	TGTGCCATCAGTGATTACGTGGGCAGGTGGGATCAGCCCCAGCATTTT	CAISDYVGRWDQPQHF
.	TRBD1	TRBJ2-2	TRBV24-1	TGTGCCAGCAGCGTCCATCCAGGGGGCAGCACCGGGGAGCTGTTTTTT	CASSVHPGGSTGELFF
many	TRBD2	TRBJ2-7	TRBV2	TGTGCCAGCAACGGCGGGAGTTCGGAGGAGCAGTACTTC	CASNGGSSEEQYF
many	TRBD2	TRBJ2-7	TRBV5-1	TGCGCCAGCAGCTTCACTAGCGGTCGCTCCTACGAGCAGTACTTC	CASSFTSGRSYEQYF
medium-sized	.	TRBJ1-6	TRBV5-1	TGCGCCAGCAGCTTAGGGGGAGGTTCACCCCTCCACTTT	CASSLGGGSPLHF
.	TRBD2	TRBJ2-5	TRBV7-2	TGTGCCAGCAGCCGGGGCTCAGCGGGAGGGGAGACCCAGTACTTC	CASSRGSAGGETQYF
many	.	TRBJ1-5	TRBV7-9	TGTGCCAGCAGCCCCGGGGGTCAGCCCCAGCATTTT	CASSPGGQPQHF
many	TRBD2	TRBJ2-7	TRBV3-1	TGTGCCAGCAGCCAAGGATCTACTAGCGGGAGCGACGAGCAGTACTTC	CASSQGSTSGSDEQYF
many	.	TRBJ1-1	TRBV28	TGTGCCAGCAGTTTACGGGACGATAGCCCCGAAGCTTTCTTT	CASSLRDDSPEAFF
.	TRBD1	TRBJ1-2	TRBV7-9	TGTGCCAGCAGCTTAGGAGTGACAGGGTGGGGTGGCTACACCTTC	CASSLGVTGWGGYTF
.	.	TRBJ1-6	TRBV10-3	TGTGCCATCAGTGAGTCGACGAGCTCCTATAATTCACCCCTCCACTTT	CAISESTSSYNSPLHF
.	.	TRBJ2-5	TRBV10-3	TGTGCCATCAGTGAGAGTGGAGAGACCCAGTACTTC	CAISESGETQYF
many	.	TRBJ2-7	TRBV15	TGTGCCACCAGCCCCCGCCGAACTGGAGACGAGCAGTACTTC	CATSPRRTGDEQYF
.	.	TRBJ1-1	TRBV7-9	TGTGCCAGCAATGACAGGACGGCCGTATGGCCCATGAACACTGAAGCTTTCTTT	CASNDRTAVWPMNTEAFF